This is a list of T cell receptor beta chains from one sample in a study of glioma-infiltrating T cells. From the multiplex PCR reads, TCRdb called clonotypes with MiXCR, one entry per CDR3 protein. The table records about 130,000 distinct CDR3 sequences, about 25% of them present only once. Sequencing input: glioma tissue, nonneoplastic brain tissue, or PBMCs (not recorded which). Receptor source: a human donor with low-grade glioma or glioblastoma, undergoing nonglioma brain surgery, or in good health (not recorded which). Both conserved end residues are part of each CDR3. Fields, in order: J gene, V gene, clone size, D gene, CDR3 protein, CDR3 DNA. D genes are given only for firm matches. The listing skips clone size in some rows; elsewhere it reads once, few, many or a size class.

j_gene: TRBJ2-2
v_gene: TRBV5-8
abundance: few
d_gene: NA
CDR3aa: CASRREVSTGELFF
CDR3nt: TGTGCCAGCAGGAGGGAGGTATCCACCGGGGAGCTGTTTTTT

j_gene: TRBJ2-3
v_gene: TRBV3-1
abundance: NA
d_gene: NA
CDR3aa: CASSQNSGDTQYF
CDR3nt: TGTGCCAGCAGCCAAAATTCAGGGGATACGCAGTATTTT

j_gene: TRBJ2-3
v_gene: TRBV20-1
abundance: once
d_gene: NA
CDR3aa: CSDSRGKTDTQYF
CDR3nt: TGCAGTGATAGCAGGGGAAAGACAGATACGCAGTATTTT

j_gene: TRBJ1-1
v_gene: TRBV28
abundance: many
d_gene: TRBD1
CDR3aa: CASSPGGPLNTEAFF
CDR3nt: TGTGCCAGCAGTCCAGGGGGGCCATTGAACACTGAAGCTTTCTTT

j_gene: TRBJ1-4
v_gene: TRBV28
abundance: few
d_gene: NA
CDR3aa: CASRQGDEKLFF
CDR3nt: TGTGCCAGCAGACAGGGAGACGAAAAACTGTTTTTT

j_gene: TRBJ1-1
v_gene: TRBV6-6
abundance: many
d_gene: NA
CDR3aa: CASSYGQTNTEAFF
CDR3nt: TGTGCCAGCAGTTACGGCCAGACTAACACTGAAGCTTTCTTT

j_gene: TRBJ2-3
v_gene: TRBV12-3/TRBV12-4
abundance: few
d_gene: TRBD2
CDR3aa: CASSTSGGFDTQYF
CDR3nt: TGTGCCAGCAGTACTAGCGGGGGGTTCGATACGCAGTATTTT

j_gene: TRBJ1-2
v_gene: TRBV15
abundance: few
d_gene: NA
CDR3aa: CATSNLKGQNYGYTF
CDR3nt: TGTGCCACCAGCAACTTAAAGGGGCAGAACTATGGCTACACCTTC

j_gene: TRBJ1-4
v_gene: TRBV20-1
abundance: few
d_gene: TRBD1
CDR3aa: CSAPGTVVKEKLFF
CDR3nt: TGCAGTGCTCCCGGGACAGTGGTAAAAGAAAAACTGTTTTTT

j_gene: TRBJ2-5
v_gene: TRBV15
abundance: many
d_gene: NA
CDR3aa: CATSRVPGTQYF
CDR3nt: TGTGCCACCAGCAGAGTTCCCGGGACCCAGTACTTC

j_gene: TRBJ1-6
v_gene: TRBV18
abundance: NA
d_gene: TRBD1
CDR3aa: CASSPRDREGSPLHF
CDR3nt: TGTGCCAGCTCACCACGGGACAGGGAGGGATCACCCCTCCACTTT

j_gene: TRBJ2-3
v_gene: TRBV10-1
abundance: many
d_gene: NA
CDR3aa: CASSESRRSDTQYF
CDR3nt: TGCGCCAGCAGTGAGTCGAGGAGGTCAGATACGCAGTATTTT

j_gene: TRBJ1-3
v_gene: TRBV19
abundance: few
d_gene: NA
CDR3aa: CASKPTDSGNTIYF
CDR3nt: TGTGCCAGCAAGCCTACAGACTCTGGAAACACCATATATTTT

j_gene: TRBJ2-2
v_gene: TRBV2
abundance: once
d_gene: NA
CDR3aa: CASRITGTGELFF
CDR3nt: TGTGCCAGCAGAATAACAGGGACCGGGGAGCTGTTTTTT

j_gene: TRBJ2-2
v_gene: TRBV11-1
abundance: NA
d_gene: NA
CDR3aa: CASSLTGAPTGELFF
CDR3nt: TGTGCCAGCAGCTTAACGGGGGCGCCCACCGGGGAGCTGTTTTTT

j_gene: TRBJ2-1
v_gene: TRBV7-3
abundance: few
d_gene: NA
CDR3aa: CASSLKRRGEQFF
CDR3nt: TGTGCCAGCAGCTTAAAGCGCCGCGGGGAGCAGTTCTTC

j_gene: TRBJ1-5
v_gene: TRBV29-1
abundance: NA
d_gene: NA
CDR3aa: CSAAETVNQPQHF
CDR3nt: TGCAGCGCCGCCGAGACAGTCAATCAGCCCCAGCATTTT

j_gene: TRBJ2-1
v_gene: TRBV30
abundance: NA
d_gene: NA
CDR3aa: CAWSVGVYNEQFF
CDR3nt: TGTGCCTGGAGTGTAGGGGTTTACAATGAGCAGTTCTTC

j_gene: TRBJ2-5
v_gene: TRBV18
abundance: few
d_gene: TRBD1
CDR3aa: CASSRDRGQETQYF
CDR3nt: TGTGCCAGCTCGAGAGACAGGGGCCAAGAGACCCAGTACTTC

j_gene: TRBJ2-1
v_gene: TRBV18
abundance: NA
d_gene: NA
CDR3aa: CASSPETVYNEQFF
CDR3nt: TGTGCCAGCTCACCAGAGACAGTCTACAATGAGCAGTTCTTC

j_gene: TRBJ1-5
v_gene: TRBV7-9
abundance: many
d_gene: NA
CDR3aa: CASSFGSNQPQHF
CDR3nt: TGTGCCAGCAGCTTCGGCAGCAATCAGCCCCAGCATTTT

j_gene: TRBJ1-2
v_gene: TRBV28
abundance: NA
d_gene: NA
CDR3aa: CASSSPGAGYGYTF
CDR3nt: TGTGCCAGCAGTTCACCAGGGGCCGGCTATGGCTACACCTTC

j_gene: TRBJ2-1
v_gene: TRBV28
abundance: once
d_gene: NA
CDR3aa: CARSPPGHLGGINEQFF
CDR3nt: TGTGCCCGCTCACCACCGGGACACCTGGGAGGTATTAATGAGCAGTTCTTC

j_gene: TRBJ2-3
v_gene: TRBV6-1
abundance: many
d_gene: NA
CDR3aa: CASSRPGVTDTQYF
CDR3nt: TGTGCCAGCAGTCGGCCCGGGGTCACAGATACGCAGTATTTT

j_gene: TRBJ2-1
v_gene: TRBV6-1
abundance: few
d_gene: NA
CDR3aa: CAISDPRAQRGSYNEQFF
CDR3nt: TGTGCCATCAGTGATCCCCGGGCCCAGCGAGGCTCCTACAATGAGCAGTTCTTC

j_gene: TRBJ2-5
v_gene: TRBV12-3/TRBV12-4
abundance: many
d_gene: NA
CDR3aa: CASSLRTLQETQYF
CDR3nt: TGTGCCAGCAGTTTACGTACACTACAAGAGACCCAGTACTTC

j_gene: TRBJ2-1
v_gene: TRBV5-1
abundance: NA
d_gene: NA
CDR3aa: CASSSSGQSNEQFF
CDR3nt: TGCGCCAGCAGCTCCTCCGGACAGAGCAATGAGCAGTTCTTC

j_gene: TRBJ2-3
v_gene: TRBV7-2
abundance: many
d_gene: TRBD2
CDR3aa: CASSTRTSGTDTQYF
CDR3nt: TGTGCCAGCAGCACCCGGACTAGCGGCACAGATACGCAGTATTTT

j_gene: TRBJ2-2
v_gene: TRBV5-6
abundance: NA
d_gene: NA
CDR3aa: CASSLQTHNTGELFF
CDR3nt: TGTGCAAGCAGCTTGCAGACTCACAACACCGGGGAGCTGTTTTTT

j_gene: TRBJ2-5
v_gene: TRBV18
abundance: few
d_gene: NA
CDR3aa: CASSPPDLWQETQYF
CDR3nt: TGTGCCAGCTCACCACCGGACTTATGGCAAGAGACCCAGTACTTC

j_gene: TRBJ1-5
v_gene: TRBV6-4
abundance: many
d_gene: NA
CDR3aa: CASSAEYSNQPQHF
CDR3nt: TGTGCCAGCAGTGCGGAGTATAGCAATCAGCCCCAGCATTTT

j_gene: TRBJ2-3
v_gene: TRBV5-5
abundance: NA
d_gene: TRBD2
CDR3aa: CASSPGLAGSDTQYF
CDR3nt: TGTGCCAGCAGCCCGGGACTAGCGGGCTCAGATACGCAGTATTTT

j_gene: TRBJ1-5
v_gene: TRBV2
abundance: many
d_gene: NA
CDR3aa: CASSERPLRPQHF
CDR3nt: TGTGCCAGCAGTGAACGGCCTTTAAGGCCCCAGCATTTT

j_gene: TRBJ2-3
v_gene: TRBV15
abundance: many
d_gene: NA
CDR3aa: CATSRGGRGTDTQYF
CDR3nt: TGTGCCACCAGCAGAGGAGGGCGGGGCACAGATACGCAGTATTTT

j_gene: TRBJ1-5
v_gene: TRBV5-1
abundance: NA
d_gene: NA
CDR3aa: CASNCNQPQHF
CDR3nt: TGCGCCAGCAATTGCAATCAGCCCCAGCATTTT

j_gene: TRBJ2-3
v_gene: TRBV7-9
abundance: many
d_gene: NA
CDR3aa: CASSFPVVQSTDTQYF
CDR3nt: TGTGCCAGCAGCTTCCCTGTCGTCCAGAGCACAGATACGCAGTATTTT

j_gene: TRBJ1-2
v_gene: TRBV28
abundance: NA
d_gene: NA
CDR3aa: CATGTSYGYTF
CDR3nt: TGTGCCACCGGGACGAGCTATGGCTACACCTTC

j_gene: TRBJ2-1
v_gene: TRBV18
abundance: NA
d_gene: NA
CDR3aa: CASSPRDGRSNEQFF
CDR3nt: TGTGCCAGCTCACCACGGGACGGGAGAAGCAATGAGCAGTTCTTC

j_gene: TRBJ2-1
v_gene: TRBV7-2
abundance: few
d_gene: TRBD2
CDR3aa: CASSAFGTSSYNEQFF
CDR3nt: TGTGCCAGCAGCGCCTTTGGGACTAGCAGTTACAATGAGCAGTTCTTC

j_gene: TRBJ2-3
v_gene: TRBV7-3
abundance: many
d_gene: NA
CDR3aa: CASSLSSGYTDTQYF
CDR3nt: TGTGCCAGCAGCTTATCTTCAGGGTACACAGATACGCAGTATTTT

j_gene: TRBJ2-2
v_gene: TRBV14
abundance: few
d_gene: NA
CDR3aa: CASSRLVNTGELFF
CDR3nt: TGTGCCAGCAGCCGCTTAGTCAACACCGGGGAGCTGTTTTTT

j_gene: TRBJ2-3
v_gene: TRBV28
abundance: NA
d_gene: NA
CDR3aa: CASSSWGLGGTDTQYF
CDR3nt: TGTGCCAGCAGTTCCTGGGGCCTCGGAGGGACAGATACGCAGTATTTT

j_gene: TRBJ2-5
v_gene: TRBV14
abundance: few
d_gene: NA
CDR3aa: CASSQESETQYF
CDR3nt: TGTGCCAGCAGCCAAGAGTCGGAGACCCAGTACTTC